A single sample is the source of the 19 T cell receptor beta chains below, sequenced in a study of cytomegalovirus exposure and HLA in healthy donors (dated by TCRdb to 2016 to 2017). The method behind the library was the immunoSEQ multiplex PCR assay. For the multiplex PCR, a mixture combining 60 forward primers for TCR Vbeta segments and 13 reverse primers for TCR Jbeta segments was used. In TCRdb, the immuneACCESS table is reduced to in-frame sequences with V and J assigned. These tables do not hold every clone; where another copy was compared, an unresolved V gene accounts for under half, and the others remain unexplained. The table kept for this sample lists 160,000 or so clones. Clones ranked in the top ten supply approximately 2.3% of the sample. Input material: PBMCs. The receptors were gathered from a man aged 25-40 years in good health and CMV-seronegative.

The V call is TRBV6-4, the J call TRBJ2-7; 7 nucleotides align to TRBD1. V was clipped by 0 bases and J by 6 bases; unmatched bases: 2. The CDR3 is made up of 13 amino acids. Germline V gene sequence: CDR1 MRHNA, CDR2 SNTAGT. CDR3 amino acids: CASSDSSGGEQYF. The CDR3 nucleotides read TGTGCCAGCAGTGACTCGTCAGGGGGCGAGCAGTACTTC.

On this clone: Germline and junction disagree at one end, which may indicate a read error. This rearrangement joins TRBV2 to TRBJ1-2, with 8 bases aligning to TRBD1. The germline V gene encodes CDR1 SNHLY and CDR2 FYNNEI. The CDR3 has 14 amino acids. The CDR3 DNA reads TGTGCCAGCCGTGACAGGGGTTTCAACTATGGCTACACCTTC. As protein: CASRDRGFNYGYTF.

Notes on this clone: The same CDR3 is also encoded by other DNA sequences in this sample. V usage is TRBV6-5 and J usage is TRBJ2-7; no reliable D call. CDR1 is MNHEY, CDR2 SVGAGI, per germline. The ends were cut back, 2 bases at V and 0 bases at J, with 8 bases in the middle. The CDR3 consists of 14 residues. CDR3 DNA sequence: TGTGCCAGCAGTTACACCACAGTCTCCTACGAGCAGTACTTC. Residues: CASSYTTVSYEQYF.

The rearrangement joins TRBV19 to TRBJ2-1; 13 nucleotides match TRBD2. The V gene's germline CDR1 is LNHDA and CDR2 SQIVND (reference sequence). J was trimmed by 5 bases and V by 3 bases; bases with no gene match: 1. The CDR3 covers 15 residues. The CDR3 DNA reads TGTGCCAGTAGTATCGGGACTAGCGGGAACAATGAGCAGTTCTTC. Amino acid sequence: CASSIGTSGNNEQFF.

V is TRBV10-3 and J is TRBJ2-6, with 10 bases fitting TRBD1. The CDR3 contains 18 residues. The germline CDR1 and CDR2 sequences are ENHRY and SYGVKD. The J segment lost 0 bases and the V segment lost 7 bases, leaving 9 bases of the junction unmatched. CDR3: CAITPGTGAHSGANVLTF. The CDR3 nucleotides read TGTGCCATCACCCCCGGGACAGGGGCCCACTCTGGGGCCAACGTCCTGACTTTC.

V and J are TRBV19 and TRBJ2-3, with D possibly matching TRBD1 (6 bases). The V and J ends lost 7 bases and 4 bases respectively, with 21 bases between them. This CDR3 contains 16 residues. Germline V gene lookup returns CDR1 LNHDA and CDR2 SQIVND (reference sequence). For the CDR3, the DNA is TGTGCCAGTACCCCCTACCCCCCGACAGGCGCAGATACGCAGTATTTT. This gives the protein CASTPYPPTGADTQYF. The whole variable domain, filled in from reference TRBV19 and TRBJ2-3, reads DGGITQSPKYLFRKEGQNVTLSCEQNLNHDAMYWYRQDPGQGLRLIYYSQIVNDFQKGDIAEGYSVSREKKESFPLTVTSAQKNPTAFYLCASTPYPPTGADTQYFGPGTRLTVL.

V is TRBV4-1 and J is TRBJ2-5, with unresolved D. TRBJ2-7 matches the DNA end more closely, so the J call is doubtful. This CDR3 has 12 amino acids. The germline gives CDR1 MGHRA, CDR2 YSYEKL. The CDR3 here is CASSQSDSEQYF. The CDR3 DNA is TGCGCCAGCAGCCAATCCGACTCCGAGCAGTACTTC.

For the CDR3, the DNA is TGTGCCAGCAGTTTAGTCGGCGGCTCCGAGGTTACTCAGCCCCAGCATTTT. Its protein is CASSLVGGSEVTQPQHF. The V gene is TRBV28, the J gene TRBJ1-5; D is unresolved. The ends were cut back, 2 bases at V and 6 bases at J, with 20 bases in the middle. The CDR3 is made up of 17 amino acids. Germline lookup yields CDR1 MDHEN and CDR2 SYDVKM.

V and J are TRBV5-6 and TRBJ2-1; 8 nucleotides align to TRBD2. J gave up 5 bases and V 2 bases, and 12 bases lay outside the gene matches. The CDR3 consists of 17 residues. Germline-derived CDR1 and CDR2 are SGHDT and YYEEEE. The CDR3: CASSFGLRGLGDNEQFF. Here the CDR3 DNA reads TGTGCCAGCAGCTTCGGTCTTAGGGGACTAGGAGACAATGAGCAGTTCTTC.

The rearrangement uses TRBV28 and TRBJ1-5, with a tentative D call TRBD1 (6 bases). This CDR3 is built from 16 residues. V shed 7 bases and J shed 2 bases, with 18 bases lying between them. The germline gives CDR1 MDHEN, CDR2 SYDVKM. In DNA form, the CDR3 reads TGTGCCAGCACCCCGGGCAGGGGACGGGGCAATCAGCCCCAGCATTTT. Translation gives CASTPGRGRGNQPQHF.

The chain couples TRBV15 to TRBJ2-3; D possibly corresponds to TRBD2 (5 bases). CDR1 LNHNV and CDR2 YYDKDF come from the germline V gene (reference sequence). The CDR3 loop spans 17 amino acids. Trimming took off 1 base at V and 0 bases at J, with 14 bases between the two ends. Here the CDR3 DNA reads TGTGCCACCAGCAGAGCCCTGGACTCCGCTAGCACAGATACGCAGTATTTT. Protein: CATSRALDSASTDTQYF.

The chain combines TRBV7-9 with TRBJ1-2; 9 bases line up with TRBD1. Germline V lookup: CDR1 SEHNR, CDR2 FQNEAQ (reference sequence). Trimming cost V 6 bases and J 8 bases; bases outside gene matches: 13. The CDR3 has 15 amino acids. DNA of the CDR3: TGTGCCAGCAGTCCCGGGACAGGGCGCTCGGACGGCTACACCTTC. The encoded protein is CASSPGTGRSDGYTF. The entire variable domain, with the rest obtained from reference TRBV7-9 and TRBJ1-2, is as follows: DTGVSQNPRHKITKRGQNVTFRCDPISEHNRLYWYRQTLGQGPEFLTYFQNEAQLEKSRLLSDRFSAERPKGSFSTLEIQRTEQGDSAMYLCASSPGTGRSDGYTFGSGTRLTVV.

The rearrangement links TRBV6-6 to TRBJ1-3, with D possibly matching TRBD1 (5 bases). V lost 4 bases to trimming and J lost 2 bases, with 9 bases between them. This CDR3 spans 14 amino acids. Per germline, CDR1 MNHNY and CDR2 SVGAGI (reference sequence). CDR3: CASSSQGTGNTIYF. The CDR3 DNA sequence: TGTGCCAGCAGTTCGCAGGGAACTGGAAACACCATATATTTT.

The chain has TRBV6-6 and TRBJ1-5; D remains unclear. The CDR3 contains 14 residues. Trimming removed 4 bases from V and 6 bases from J, with 13 bases in between. The germline V gene encodes CDR1 MNHNY and CDR2 SVGAGI (reference sequence). The DNA of the CDR3 is TGTGCCAGCAGTTCGCGCGCGGAGGGTCAGCCCCAGCATTTT. Encoded protein: CASSSRAEGQPQHF.

The gene calls are TRBV28 and TRBJ2-1, with TRBD2 matching 13 bases. The CDR3 has 17 amino acids. Germline lookup yields CDR1 MDHEN and CDR2 SYDVKM. V lost 6 bases, J lost 3 bases, and 8 bases stayed unmatched. The CDR3 reads CASSNHGLAGDYNEQFF. The CDR3 bases are TGTGCCAGCAGCAATCACGGACTAGCGGGAGACTACAATGAGCAGTTCTTC.

V is TRBV6-1 and J is TRBJ2-1, with a weak D call TRBD1 (7 bases). This CDR3 comprises 14 residues. Germline assignment: CDR1 MNHNS and CDR2 SASEGT. Trimming took off 8 bases at V and 3 bases at J, with 14 bases between the two ends. CDR3 sequence (DNA): TGTGCCAGCGGAGGGGGCGGAGACTACAATGAGCAGTTCTTC. It specifies CASGGGGDYNEQFF.

The V gene is TRBV19, the J gene TRBJ2-3; D possibly corresponds to TRBD1 (5 bases). The CDR3 totals 14 residues. Germline V gives CDR1 LNHDA, CDR2 SQIVND (reference sequence). V lost 3 bases and J 0 bases, leaving 7 bases between the germline ends. DNA for the CDR3: TGTGCCAGTAGTATTAGGGGAAGCACAGATACGCAGTATTTT. It codes for CASSIRGSTDTQYF.

This chain connects TRBV7-2 to TRBJ2-7; TRBD1 agrees at 9 bases. CDR1 is SGHTA, CDR2 FQGNSA, per germline. The CDR3 is made up of 17 amino acids. Unmatched junction bases numbered 15, after V lost 3 bases and J lost 6 bases. This CDR3 reads CASSLIGTGTGYLEQYF. The CDR3 DNA reads TGTGCCAGCAGCTTGATAGGGACCGGGACAGGGTATCTCGAGCAGTACTTC. Looking up the rest from reference TRBV7-2 and TRBJ2-7 gives the full variable domain: GAGVSQSPSNKVTEKGKDVELRCDPISGHTALYWYRQSLGQGLEFLIYFQGNSAPDKSGLPSDRFSAERTGGSVSTLTIQRTQQEDSAVYLCASSLIGTGTGYLEQYFGPGTRLTVT.

The rearrangement uses TRBV7-8 and TRBJ2-5; 7 bases align to TRBD1. The germline V gene encodes CDR1 SGHVS and CDR2 FQNEAQ. The CDR3 runs 15 residues. Germline trimming cut 0 bases from V and 5 bases from J; bases unmatched to any gene: 6. The CDR3 sequence: CASSLAGPRGETQYF. Written as DNA, the CDR3 is TGTGCCAGCAGCTTAGCTGGGCCCAGGGGGGAGACCCAGTACTTC.